This TCR beta chain was found in a study of low-dose radiotherapy and immunotherapy resistance in tumors (dated by TCRdb to 2021 to 2024). Background for the entire study: In Cohort 1, each fraction delivered 0.5 Gy every 2 weeks, and the prescribed total PTV dose was 6.5 Gy. The translational analysis covered eight patients: three from the first dose cohort and the first five from the second dose cohort. Cyclophosphamide 200 mg/m2 was administered intravenously every two weeks, one day before each radiation and immunotherapy administration. No randomization into treatment groups was done for the people taking part in the trial. Cohort 2 received 1 Gy per fraction every two weeks, with a total of 13 Gy over 26 weeks. Patients took aspirin 300 mg orally once daily for four cycles, starting on cycle 1 day 1. Patients were given nivolumab as a 240 mg flat dose every two weeks and ipilimumab at 1 mg/kg every six weeks, with both drugs delivered intravenously.

The germline V gene supplies CDR1 SGHTA and CDR2 FQGNSA. The CDR3 spans 16 residues, from the cysteine through the phenylalanine. Only the CDR3 portion is preserved as DNA: 48 bases, with reading frame beginning at the first base. Trimming takes 1 base from V and 2 bases from J, and the germline ends sit 14 bases apart. This clonotype came up many times. Its antigen target is currently unknown. No qualities accompany the bases; no much larger clone lies one base away. To make first-strand cDNA, Superscript III was used along with a set of TRAV- and TRBV-specific primers so that both the TCRalpha and TCRbeta chains were covered. TCRs were amplified with Phusion for about 22 PCR cycles using a constant-region primer together with the adapter attached to the V primers. Isolated mRNA was amplified with the MessageAmp II aRNA Amplification Kit, using a roughly 15-hour in vitro transcription at 37°C. mRNA for TCR sequencing was isolated with the Dynabeads mRNA DIRECT Purification Kit. Indexed Illumina adapters were added in a second Phusion PCR of roughly 27 cycles, and the PCR products were purified with AMPure XP beads. TCRalpha and TCRbeta libraries were deep-sequenced on an Illumina MiniSeq instrument. Regarding the original processing steps: Custom Perl scripts pooled TCR sequences encoding the same protein, removed out-of-frame sequences and computed each clonotype's abundance. Any TCR sequence supported by only a single read was excluded from analysis. The metrics used to describe the repertoires included Shannon entropy, Gini index, clonality, richness, and the frequency of TCRs shared between repertoires. TCRdb passed the public sequencing reads through fastp at Q25 and MiXCR, retaining productive beta sequences. Entries that share a CDR3 protein sequence are merged under the most common genes and DNA. The authors' filters were not applied to this entry. The sample has around 99,000 distinct CDR3 sequences on record, under 9.5% of them singletons. The ten top clones hold roughly 1% of the sample.

Taken with the paper, the label for time point translates to: before trial treatment. Donors were enrolled in RACIN, a single-arm phase I dose-escalation trial in which nivolumab, ipilimumab, aspirin, low-dose cyclophosphamide and low-dose radiotherapy were combined. Patients were eligible if they had advanced solid tumors that were TIL-negative. Here the chain combines TRBV7-2 and TRBJ2-5; TRBD1 might be the D gene, on 7 matching bases. Source: PBMCs, taken before treatment. The clonotype was recovered from a male donor with prostate cancer. The CDR3 region has the sequence CASSLGGAGGQETQYF. The bases read TGTGCCAGCAGCTTAGGGGGGGCAGGGGGACAAGAGACCCAGTACTTC.